The sequence of this TCR beta chain was determined in a study of cytotoxic CD8 clonotypes in ibrutinib-treated CLL. Study information: Response sampling came at median around 12 months of treatment, ranging roughly 6 to 36 months. Mean yields were about 260,000 productive templates and around 98,000 productive rearrangements per sample. Overall study results and limits: Elevated clonality accompanied ibrutinib response, with a return toward baseline values at progression.

Repertoires were generated with immunoSEQ multiplex PCR, while TCRdb's copy carries only in-frame clones and drops some. The sample consists of approximately 74,000 clones, 80% of them appearing once. V was shortened by 0 bases and J by 4 bases, with 10 bases between the two germline ends. CDR1 and CDR2 (germline): MNHEY, SVGAGI. The CDR3 contains 15 residues. As regards this clone: As yet, its antigen is unknown.

Around 2.2 micrograms of genomic DNA, which was extracted from cryopreserved PBMCs, served as the material used for the TCR beta libraries. This receptor was taken from a human donor with chronic lymphocytic leukemia. The sequenced sample was PBMCs, obtained at disease progression, from a patient treated with ibrutinib. This rearrangement joins TRBV6-5 to TRBJ1-5; D gene unclear. CDR3 coding DNA: TGTGCCAGCAGTTACTCCTCCGCTGGTAATCAGCCCCAGCATTTT. Protein product: CASSYSSAGNQPQHF.